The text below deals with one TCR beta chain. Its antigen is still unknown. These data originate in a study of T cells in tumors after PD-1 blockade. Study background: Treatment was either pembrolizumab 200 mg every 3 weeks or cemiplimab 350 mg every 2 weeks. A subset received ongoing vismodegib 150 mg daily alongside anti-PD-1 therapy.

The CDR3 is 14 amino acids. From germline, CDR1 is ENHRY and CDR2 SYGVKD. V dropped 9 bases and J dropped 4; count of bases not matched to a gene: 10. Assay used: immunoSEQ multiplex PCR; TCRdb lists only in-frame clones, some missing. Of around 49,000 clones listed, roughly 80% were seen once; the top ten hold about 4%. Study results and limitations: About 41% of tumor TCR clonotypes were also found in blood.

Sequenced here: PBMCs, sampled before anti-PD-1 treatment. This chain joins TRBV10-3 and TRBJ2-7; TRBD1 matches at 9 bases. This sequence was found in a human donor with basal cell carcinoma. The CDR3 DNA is TGTGCCATAAACAGGGGGCGCCCACCTTACGAGCAGTACTTC. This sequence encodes CAINRGRPPYEQYF.